These 15 T cell receptor beta chains were all obtained from the same sample, sequenced in a study of technical replicates of blood from a handful of donors. Sequenced by immunoSEQ multiplex PCR; TCRdb stores in-frame clones only, minus some. In the table there are some 84,000 clones, more than 85% of which are singletons. Material: T cells isolated from PBMCs. These TCRs come from a human donor in good health.

This rearrangement joins TRBV4-1 to TRBJ2-2, with 7 bases identical to TRBD2. The V gene end was trimmed by 2 bases and the J gene end by 7 bases; junction bases not matched to a gene: 7. Germline-derived CDR1 and CDR2 are MGHRA and YSYEKL. CDR3 length equals 15 residues. CDR3 loop: CASSQFLAVFGELFF. The DNA for the CDR3 is TGCGCCAGCAGCCAATTTCTAGCGGTTTTCGGGGAGCTGTTTTTT.

The gene calls are TRBV20-1 and TRBJ1-2; D unresolved. This CDR3 is 11 amino acids long. V dropped 4 bases and J dropped 1 base, with 4 bases sitting between them. Per germline, CDR1 DFQATT and CDR2 SNEGSKA (reference sequence). Here the CDR3 DNA reads TGCAGTGCTAACAGTAACTATGGCTACACCTTC. This sequence encodes CSANSNYGYTF.

The CDR3 sequence is CASSQGIAGVIGYDEQFF. The CDR3 DNA is TGCGCCAGCAGCCAAGGAATTGCGGGAGTGATCGGGTACGATGAGCAGTTCTTC. This chain links TRBV4-1 with TRBJ2-1; 7 bases map to TRBD2. Germline V lookup: CDR1 MGHRA, CDR2 YSYEKL. The CDR3 length is 18 residues. Trimming took 1 base from V and 8 from J; bases not matched to a gene: 17.

CDR3 sequence reads: CASSDTYTDTQYF. The CDR3 region has the DNA TGTGCCAGCAGTGACACCTACACAGATACGCAGTATTTT. This sequence joins TRBV2 and TRBJ2-3; D not resolved. Germline CDR1 is SNHLY and CDR2 is FYNNEI. The CDR3 is 13 residues long. Deletions cut 3 bases from V and 2 bases from J, with 6 bases between. Full variable domain (missing parts from reference TRBV2 and TRBJ2-3): EPEVTQTPSHQVTQMGQEVILRCVPISNHLYFYWYRQILGQKVEFLVSFYNNEISEKSEIFDDQFSVERPDGSNFTLKIRSTKLEDSAMYFCASSDTYTDTQYFGPGTRLTVL.

V is TRBV7-9 and J is TRBJ1-1; TRBD1 is a possible D gene (5 bases). V was cut by 2 bases and J by 3 bases, with 7 bases left in between. The CDR3 length is 13 residues. Germline CDR1 reads SEHNR; CDR2 reads FQNEAQ (reference sequence). The DNA of the CDR3 is TGTGCCAGCAGCTTATTACAGGACACTGAAGCTTTCTTT. Translating it yields CASSLLQDTEAFF.

The chain joins TRBV7-8 to TRBJ2-2, with D possibly TRBD1 on 6 matching bases. V gave up 4 bases and J gave up 4 bases, with 19 bases separating them. Per the germline V gene, CDR1 is SGHVS and CDR2 is FQNEAQ. The CDR3 consists of 17 residues. The CDR3 DNA is TGTGCCAGCAGCTCCCAGGGGATAGATACTTCCACCGGGGAGCTGTTTTTT. Its protein is CASSSQGIDTSTGELFF.

The chain carries TRBV6-1 and TRBJ1-2; TRBD1 might be the D (6 bases). The germline CDR1 and CDR2 sequences are MNHNS and SASEGT. CDR3 length equals 15 residues. The V end lost 5 bases, the J end lost 8 bases, and 21 bases lay between the germline ends. The CDR3 DNA reads as TGTGCCAGCAGTATTAGAACCAGGGGTGGGGGAGGCTACACCTTC. Translated: CASSIRTRGGGGYTF.

V is TRBV19 and J is TRBJ1-5, with 8 bases fitting TRBD1. Germline V gene sequence: CDR1 LNHDA, CDR2 SQIVND (reference sequence). This CDR3 has 16 residues. V lost 0 bases and J lost 8; bases outside the gene matches: 9. The CDR3 protein is CASSIDLAGGFEPQHF. The CDR3 nucleotides are TGTGCCAGTAGTATAGATTTGGCAGGGGGCTTCGAGCCCCAGCATTTT.

The gene calls are TRBV15 and TRBJ2-7; 11 bases match TRBD1. J lost 5 bases, V lost 2 bases, and 2 bases had no gene match. The CDR3 spans 14 residues. Per germline, CDR1 LNHNV and CDR2 YYDKDF (reference sequence). CDR3 nucleotides: TGTGCCACCAGCAGAAGGGACAGGGGGAACGAGCAGTACTTC. Its protein product is CATSRRDRGNEQYF.

This sequence joins TRBV30 and TRBJ2-7; TRBD2 matches 7 bases. Germline loops: CDR1 GTSNPN, CDR2 SVGIG (reference sequence). The CDR3 sequence is 20 residues long. After removal of 1 base from V and 3 bases from J, the junction contained 24 bases not matched to a gene. In nucleotides, the CDR3 is TGTGCCTGGAGTGGACTAGCAGGGAGTGAGCCACACGGTCGAGACTACGAGCAGTACTTC. Its translation is CAWSGLAGSEPHGRDYEQYF.

V is TRBV30 and J is TRBJ1-2, with TRBD1 identical over 7 bases. V shed 4 bases, J shed 8 bases, and the junction held 7 bases outside the gene matches. CDR3 size: 12 residues. The germline gives CDR1 GTSNPN, CDR2 SVGIG (reference sequence). The CDR3 here is CAWTLTGEGYTF. CDR3 nucleotide sequence: TGTGCCTGGACCCTTACAGGGGAGGGCTACACCTTC.

The rearrangement joins TRBV19 to TRBJ1-4, with D maybe TRBD1 (6 bases). The V end was cut by 0 bases, the J end by 13 bases, with 12 bases between. The CDR3 has 13 residues. From germline, CDR1 is LNHDA and CDR2 SQIVND (reference sequence). The CDR3 DNA follows: TGTGCCAGTAGTATAGAGCTACAGGGAATACTGTTTTTT. Amino acids: CASSIELQGILFF. Variable domain in full (rest from reference TRBV19 and TRBJ1-4): DGGITQSPKYLFRKEGQNVTLSCEQNLNHDAMYWYRQDPGQGLRLIYYSQIVNDFQKGDIAEGYSVSREKKESFPLTVTSAQKNPTAFYLCASSIELQGILFFGSGTQLSVL.

This chain joins TRBV11-3 and TRBJ1-2; 7 bases line up with TRBD1. The CDR3 runs to 11 residues. The trim removed 10 bases at V and 11 bases at J, leaving 10 bases unmatched. CDR1 is SGHNT and CDR2 is YENEEA in the germline V gene. CDR3 region: CATYLQGLYTF. The DNA for the CDR3 is TGTGCCACCTACCTACAGGGGCTTTACACCTTC.

The DNA of the CDR3 is TGTGCCAGCAGCGTAGGGCTAGCGGAGGATACGCAGTATTTT. Its protein product is CASSVGLAEDTQYF. The chain carries TRBV9 and TRBJ2-3, with 7 bases matching TRBD2. Trimming at V came to 0 bases and at J to 6 bases, leaving 4 bases not matched to a gene. The germline CDR1 and CDR2 sequences are SGDLS and YYNGEE. The length of the CDR3 is 14 residues.

The chain couples TRBV10-3 to TRBJ1-1; tentative D call: TRBD1 (5 bases). The CDR3 length is 13 residues. V was shortened by 5 bases and J by 4 bases, with 11 bases between the two germline ends. CDR1 ENHRY and CDR2 SYGVKD come from the germline V gene. CDR3 sequence reads: CAISTGGSTEAFF. The CDR3 DNA sequence: TGTGCCATCAGTACAGGCGGGAGCACTGAAGCTTTCTTT.